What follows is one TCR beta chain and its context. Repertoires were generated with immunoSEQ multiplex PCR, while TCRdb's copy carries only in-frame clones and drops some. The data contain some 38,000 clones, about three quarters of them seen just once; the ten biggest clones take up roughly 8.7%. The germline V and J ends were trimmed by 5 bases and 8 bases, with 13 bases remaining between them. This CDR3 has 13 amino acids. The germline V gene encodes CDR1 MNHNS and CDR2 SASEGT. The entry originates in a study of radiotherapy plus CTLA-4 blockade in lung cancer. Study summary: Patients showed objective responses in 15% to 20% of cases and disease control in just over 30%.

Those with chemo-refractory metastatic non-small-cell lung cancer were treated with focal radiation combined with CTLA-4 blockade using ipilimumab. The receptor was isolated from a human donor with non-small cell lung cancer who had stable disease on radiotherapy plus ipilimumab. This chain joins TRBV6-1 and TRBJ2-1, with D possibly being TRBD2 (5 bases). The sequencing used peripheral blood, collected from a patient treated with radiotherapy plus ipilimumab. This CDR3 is CASSQVRGDEQFF. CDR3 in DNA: TGTGCCAGCAGTCAGGTCCGGGGAGATGAGCAGTTCTTC.